Included here is one T cell receptor beta chain sequence, with context. CDR3 size: 14 residues. Germline V gene lookup returns CDR1 SEHNR and CDR2 FQNEAQ (reference sequence). The trim removed 3 bases at V and 10 bases at J, leaving 6 bases unmatched. The data belong to a study of blood T cell repertoires in COVID-19. Study details: Material from acute and convalescent COVID-19 was sourced from the United States, Italy and Spain. In each case, the material was cDNA or gDNA derived from T cells, B-cell-depleted T cells, or PBMCs.

Seattle patients were enrolled during active infection and followed longitudinally. In the study's own analysis: Reference gene primer amplification gave nucleated cell count estimates. Sequenced by immunoSEQ multiplex PCR; TCRdb stores in-frame clones only, minus some. Clone size and V and J calls were adopted from that table, with D and trimming inferred from the DNA. The sample includes approximately 320,000 clones, roughly 89% seen only once; the top ten take 8.5% to 14%. This TCR was recovered from a woman in her 30s with COVID-19, enrolled during active disease. The sequenced sample was peripheral blood. The V and J genes are TRBV7-9 and TRBJ1-6; 7 bases agree with TRBD1. CDR3 DNA sequence: TGTGCCAGCAGCTTTGGACAGGTTCCATCACCCCTCCACTTT. As protein: CASSFGQVPSPLHF.